Ten or more counts support the clone carrying this T cell receptor (beta chain). The data stem from a study of neurological immune-mediated disorders. V was clipped by 7 bases and J by 2 bases; unmatched bases: 4. Per the germline V gene, CDR1 is ENHRY and CDR2 is SYGVKD. The CDR3 is 14 amino acids. TCRdb re-analysed the 5' RACE reads in MiXCR, keeping a single row per CDR3 protein. The sample records just over 50,000 distinct CDR3 sequences, about 3.5% being singletons. The chain employs TRBV10-3 and TRBJ2-7, with TRBD1 identical over 11 bases. Input material: PBMCs. This TCR was recovered from a man in his forties or fifties with multiple sclerosis. This chain's CDR3 is CAITGQGAPYEQYF. In DNA, the CDR3 is TGTGCCATCACCGGACAGGGGGCTCCCTACGAGCAGTACTTC.